These 22 T cell receptor beta chains originate from one sample sequenced in a study of beta chain features in type 1 diabetes. Study-wide results and limits: Type 1 diabetes patients had TCRB CDR3s that were shorter (moderately but significantly so) in all four CD4+ subsets.

Expressed TCRB transcripts were sequenced because the entire RNA isolate underwent reverse transcription. Clones were read by immunoSEQ multiplex PCR, and TCRdb kept only the in-frame ones, dropping some. Of about 280,000 clones in the sample, around 16% were seen once. These receptors have no identified antigens. Sequenced sample: naive CD4+ T cells from blood. The receptors stem from a man aged 18 to 35 with type 1 diabetes.

The chain joins TRBV9 to TRBJ2-5, with TRBD2 matching over 8 bases. The germline V gene has CDR1 SGDLS and CDR2 YYNGEE. V shed 0 bases, J shed 5 bases, and the junction held 6 bases outside the gene matches. The CDR3 loop spans 15 amino acids. CDR3 region: CASSVEAGVMETQYF. CDR3 sequence (DNA): TGTGCCAGCAGCGTAGAAGCGGGAGTGATGGAGACCCAGTACTTC.

V usage is TRBV29-1 and J usage is TRBJ1-4, with D uncertain. The CDR3 contains 12 residues. The germline V gene encodes CDR1 SQVTM and CDR2 ANQGSEA. V was clipped by 4 bases and J by 4 bases, with 7 bases between them. The CDR3 region has the DNA TGCAGCGTTGTCAGTCGTAATGAAAAACTGTTTTTT. This gives the protein CSVVSRNEKLFF.

This clone has just a few counts. This chain joins TRBV5-6 and TRBJ2-1; 13 bases align to TRBD2. This CDR3 comprises 19 residues. Germline CDR1 is SGHDT and CDR2 is YYEEEE. The junction had 11 bases not matched to a gene; V was cut back by 5 bases and J by 0 bases. This chain's CDR3 is CASRREGLAGSRSYNEQFF. In DNA form, the CDR3 reads TGTGCCAGCAGGCGGGAGGGACTAGCGGGGTCCCGCTCCTACAATGAGCAGTTCTTC.

The V gene is TRBV5-1, the J gene TRBJ1-2; no reliable D call. Germline lookup yields CDR1 SGHRS and CDR2 YFSETQ. The V gene lost 2 bases and the J gene lost 6 bases, with 11 bases spanning the gap. The CDR3 length is 13 residues. CDR3 amino acids: CASSFGQNDGYTF. The CDR3 DNA reads TGCGCCAGCAGCTTTGGGCAGAACGATGGCTACACCTTC. The full variable domain, in which reference TRBV5-1 and TRBJ1-2 provide the parts outside the CDR3, is KAGVTQTPRYLIKTRGQQVTLSCSPISGHRSVSWYQQTPGQGLQFLFEYFSETQRNKGNFPGRFSGRQFSNSRSEMNVSTLELGDSALYLCASSFGQNDGYTFGSGTRLTVV.

This clone has a handful of counts. The chain couples TRBV12-5 to TRBJ2-7, with D unresolved. The CDR3 covers 13 residues. Trimming cost V 7 bases and J 3 bases, with 13 bases left between them. CDR1 is LGHNT and CDR2 is FRNRAP in the germline V gene. CDR3 DNA: TGTGCTAGTGCCGATGGTACGGTCTACGAGCAGTACTTC. Translating it yields CASADGTVYEQYF.

The chain links TRBV30 to TRBJ2-3, with 9 bases aligning to TRBD2. Germline CDR1 GTSNPN, CDR2 SVGIG (reference sequence). The CDR3 has 14 residues. Unmatched junction bases numbered 14, after V lost 8 bases and J lost 8 bases. CDR3 nucleotides: TGTGCCGCCGGTTACCTAGCGGGACCCAGTACGCAGTATTTT. As protein: CAAGYLAGPSTQYF. Variable domain in full (rest from reference TRBV30 and TRBJ2-3): SQTIHQWPATLVQPVGSPLSLECTVEGTSNPNLYWYRQAAGRGLQLLFYSVGIGQISSEVPQNLSASRPQDRQFILSSKKLLLSDSGFYLCAAGYLAGPSTQYFGPGTRLTVL.

This clone was seen more than once but under ten times. This chain uses TRBV28 with TRBJ1-2, with no clear D. This CDR3 has 14 residues. Deletions cut 6 bases from V and 4 bases from J, with 15 bases between. Germline CDR1 reads MDHEN; CDR2 reads SYDVKM. Here the CDR3 DNA reads TGTGCCAGCAGCTCCGGGGAGAGCAGCTATGGCTACACCTTC. It yields the protein CASSSGESSYGYTF.

This chain uses TRBV19 with TRBJ1-5, with 10 bases identical to TRBD1. The V and J ends lost 6 bases and 4 bases, in that order; junction bases with no gene match: 12. CDR3 length: 17 residues. The V gene's germline CDR1 is LNHDA and CDR2 SQIVND (reference sequence). This CDR3 is CASSKETGGVGNQPQHF. CDR3 nucleotides: TGTGCCAGTAGCAAGGAGACAGGGGGCGTTGGAAATCAGCCCCAGCATTTT.

The table lists this clone with a few counts. The chain recombines TRBV28 with TRBJ1-4; D perhaps matches TRBD1 (5 bases). The germline V gene has CDR1 MDHEN and CDR2 SYDVKM. V lost 4 bases and J 0 bases, leaving 18 bases between the germline ends. CDR3 length equals 18 residues. CDR3 sequence: CASSYEGAGIATNEKLFF. The CDR3 DNA reads as TGTGCCAGCAGTTACGAAGGGGCAGGCATCGCAACTAATGAAAAACTGTTTTTT.

This clone was observed a few times. The J gene is TRBJ1-1, the V gene TRBV18; D is unresolved. V dropped 1 base and J dropped 3 bases, with 9 bases sitting between them. Germline values: CDR1 KGHSH, CDR2 LQKENI. This CDR3 has 14 amino acids. The CDR3 spells CASSPRELDTEAFF. CDR3 in DNA: TGTGCCAGCTCACCACGGGAGCTAGACACTGAAGCTTTCTTT.

The CDR3 DNA reads TGTGCCAGCAGTGTGGACAGGGTATCCTATAATTCACCCCTCCACTTT. It specifies CASSVDRVSYNSPLHF. The chain couples TRBV6-1 to TRBJ1-6, with TRBD1 matching over 8 bases. Per germline, CDR1 MNHNS and CDR2 SASEGT. Losses at the gene ends were 4 bases for V and 1 base for J; bases not matched to a gene: 3. The CDR3 is made up of 16 amino acids.

This chain joins TRBV6-6 and TRBJ2-7; tentative D call: TRBD1 (6 bases). This CDR3 is 13 amino acids long. Between the trimmed V and J ends, which lost 10 bases and 5 bases, there was a span of 18 bases. Per the germline V gene, CDR1 is MNHNY and CDR2 is SVGAGI (reference sequence). CDR3 nucleotides: TGTGCCACCACGGACAGAGGTATCCACGAGCAGTACTTC. This codes for CATTDRGIHEQYF.

The table lists this clone with a few counts. The V gene is TRBV18, the J gene TRBJ2-3; 9 positions agree with TRBD1. Unmatched junction bases numbered 9, after V lost 6 bases and J lost 5 bases. This CDR3 region has 15 residues. Germline CDR1 KGHSH, CDR2 LQKENI. Here the CDR3 reads CASSHRDRDGDTQYF. The CDR3 DNA follows: TGTGCCAGCTCTCACAGGGACAGGGATGGAGATACGCAGTATTTT.

This rearrangement joins TRBV29-1 to TRBJ2-2; 7 bases map to TRBD2. Trimming removed 4 bases from V and 5 bases from J; junction bases left unmatched: 10. Germline assignment: CDR1 SQVTM and CDR2 ANQGSEA. CDR3 length: 15 residues. The CDR3 region is CSVGRTGAGTGELFF. DNA for the CDR3: TGCAGCGTTGGTCGCACGGGAGCGGGGACCGGGGAGCTGTTTTTT.

This clone was counted a few times. The chain carries TRBV9 and TRBJ2-7; TRBD2 is a possible D gene (6 bases). Germline-derived CDR1 and CDR2 are SGDLS and YYNGEE. The CDR3 totals 16 residues. Trimming cost V 0 bases and J 5 bases, with 18 bases left between them. As DNA, the CDR3 is TGTGCCAGCAGCGTAGGACGGGAGTTTCCGTTTGACGAGCAGTACTTC. As protein: CASSVGREFPFDEQYF.

This clone was seen a few times. This same CDR3 is encoded by further DNA sequences in the sample. The chain combines TRBV28 with TRBJ2-7; 7 positions agree with TRBD2. V lost 3 bases and J lost 1; bases outside the gene matches: 3. The length of the CDR3 is 14 residues. The germline V gene encodes CDR1 MDHEN and CDR2 SYDVKM. The CDR3 nucleotides read TGTGCCAGCAGTTTGGGGGGGGGATCCTACGAGCAGTACTTC. Translation: CASSLGGGSYEQYF.

This clone was seen more than once but under ten times. The rearrangement links TRBV27 to TRBJ1-5; tentatively, D is TRBD1 (5 bases). V lost 7 bases and J lost 1, with 11 bases in between. In germline, CDR1 is MNHEY, CDR2 SMNVEV (reference sequence). CDR3 length equals 14 residues. CDR3 sequence: CASKQDLSNQPQHF. CDR3 coding DNA: TGTGCCAGCAAACAGGACCTAAGCAATCAGCCCCAGCATTTT.

This chain uses TRBV7-9 with TRBJ2-7; D not certain. This CDR3 has 14 amino acids. V lost 2 bases to trimming and J lost 2 bases, with 10 bases between them. Germline CDR1 reads SEHNR; CDR2 reads FQNEAQ (reference sequence). The CDR3, as DNA: TGTGCCAGCAGCTTACTAAGCGTACCCTACGAGCAGTACTTC. This encodes CASSLLSVPYEQYF.

This chain joins TRBV9 and TRBJ1-2, with a tentative D call TRBD1 (5 bases). The CDR3 is 14 residues long. Germline CDR1 SGDLS, CDR2 YYNGEE. V lost 4 bases, J lost 2 bases, and 12 bases lay in between. CDR3 bases: TGTGCCAGCAGCACCGACGGGGGGAACTATGGCTACACCTTC. It codes for CASSTDGGNYGYTF.

The chain links TRBV4-1 to TRBJ2-1, with 9 bases matching TRBD1. The germline V gene has CDR1 MGHRA and CDR2 YSYEKL. After removal of 5 bases from V and 6 bases from J, the junction contained 14 bases not matched to a gene. The CDR3 extends over 17 amino acids. The CDR3 loop reads CASSKLILGQGRNEQFF. The CDR3 nucleotides read TGCGCCAGCAGCAAATTAATCCTGGGACAGGGACGCAATGAGCAGTTCTTC.

This clone was detected only once. The gene calls are TRBV19 and TRBJ1-1; 8 positions agree with TRBD1. Losses at the gene ends were 5 bases for V and 6 bases for J; bases not matched to a gene: 2. Germline V CDR1 and CDR2: LNHDA, SQIVND (reference sequence). The CDR3 totals 12 residues. The CDR3: CASSRQGSEAFF. CDR3 DNA: TGTGCCAGTAGTCGACAGGGGTCTGAAGCTTTCTTT.

Only a few counts were recorded for this clone. V usage is TRBV15 and J usage is TRBJ2-3; 7 bases match TRBD2. The V segment lost 6 bases and the J segment 4 bases; nucleotides outside the gene matches: 7. This CDR3 comprises 14 residues. Per the germline V gene, CDR1 is LNHNV and CDR2 is YYDKDF (reference sequence). The CDR3 nucleotides read TGTGCCACCAGGTCGAGGGACTACCCAGATACGCAGTATTTT. Translated: CATRSRDYPDTQYF.